This TCR beta chain was documented in a study of blood T cell repertoires in COVID-19. Enrolled through a virtual design, the participants were between roughly 18 and 90 years of age and came from under 25 US areas. Cohorts were determined from participant-reported clinical history. Clones were read by immunoSEQ multiplex PCR, and TCRdb kept only the in-frame ones, dropping some. The sample records some 250,000 clones, roughly 85% being singletons. This CDR3 is 16 amino acids long. The ends lost 3 bases at V and 0 bases at J; junction bases unmatched: 6. Germline lookup yields CDR1 SNHLY and CDR2 FYNNEI.

The sequenced sample consisted of PBMCs or T cells enriched from blood (not recorded which). The chain couples TRBV2 to TRBJ2-3; 7 nucleotides agree with TRBD1. The sequence derives from a woman between 45 and 60 years old who had recovered from COVID-19. CDR3 DNA: TGTGCCAGCAGTGATCAAGACAGGGCTAGCACAGATACGCAGTATTTT. This sequence encodes CASSDQDRASTDTQYF.